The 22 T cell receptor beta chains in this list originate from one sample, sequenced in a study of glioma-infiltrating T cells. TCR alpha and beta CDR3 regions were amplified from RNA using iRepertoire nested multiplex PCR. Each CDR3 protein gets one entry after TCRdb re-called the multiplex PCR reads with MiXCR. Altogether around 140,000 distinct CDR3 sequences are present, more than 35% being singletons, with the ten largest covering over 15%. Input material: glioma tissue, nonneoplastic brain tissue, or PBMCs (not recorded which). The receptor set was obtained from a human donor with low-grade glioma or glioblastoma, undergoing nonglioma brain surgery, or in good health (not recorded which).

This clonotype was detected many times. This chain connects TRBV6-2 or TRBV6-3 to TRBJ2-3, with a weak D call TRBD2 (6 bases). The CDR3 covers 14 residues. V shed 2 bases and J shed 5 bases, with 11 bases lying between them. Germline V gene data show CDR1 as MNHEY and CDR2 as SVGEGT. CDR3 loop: CASSYREELDTQYF. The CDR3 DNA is TGTGCCAGCAGTTACAGGGAGGAACTAGATACGCAGTATTTT.

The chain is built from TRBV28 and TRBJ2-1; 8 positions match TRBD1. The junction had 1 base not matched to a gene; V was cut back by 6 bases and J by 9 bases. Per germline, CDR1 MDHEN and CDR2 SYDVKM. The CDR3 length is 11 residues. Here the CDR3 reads CASSDRGEQFF. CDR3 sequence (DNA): TGTGCCAGCAGCGACAGGGGTGAGCAGTTCTTC.

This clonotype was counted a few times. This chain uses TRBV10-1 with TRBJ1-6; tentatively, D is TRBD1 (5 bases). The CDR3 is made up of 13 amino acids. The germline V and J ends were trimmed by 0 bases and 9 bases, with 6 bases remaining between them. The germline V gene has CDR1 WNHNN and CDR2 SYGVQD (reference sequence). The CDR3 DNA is TGCGCCAGCAGTGAGTCGGGGGTTTCACCCCTCCACTTT. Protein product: CASSESGVSPLHF.

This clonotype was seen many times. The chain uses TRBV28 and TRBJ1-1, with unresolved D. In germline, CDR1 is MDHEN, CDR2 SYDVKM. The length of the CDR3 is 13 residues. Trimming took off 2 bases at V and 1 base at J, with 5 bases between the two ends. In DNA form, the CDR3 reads TGTGCCAGCAGTTTAATATCGAACACTGAAGCTTTCTTT. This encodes CASSLISNTEAFF.

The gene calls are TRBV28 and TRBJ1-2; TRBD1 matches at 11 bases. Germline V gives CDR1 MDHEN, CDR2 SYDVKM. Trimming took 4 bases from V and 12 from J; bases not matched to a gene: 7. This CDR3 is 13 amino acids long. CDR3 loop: CASSYPGQGVHTF. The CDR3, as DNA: TGTGCCAGCAGTTACCCGGGACAGGGGGTCCACACCTTC.

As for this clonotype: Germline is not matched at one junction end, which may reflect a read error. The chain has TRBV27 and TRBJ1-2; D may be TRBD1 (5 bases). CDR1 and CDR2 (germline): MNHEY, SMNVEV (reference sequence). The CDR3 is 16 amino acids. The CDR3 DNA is TGTACCAGCACCCGCTGGGGGGAGGGAGCTAACTATGGCTACACCTTC. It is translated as CTSTRWGEGANYGYTF.

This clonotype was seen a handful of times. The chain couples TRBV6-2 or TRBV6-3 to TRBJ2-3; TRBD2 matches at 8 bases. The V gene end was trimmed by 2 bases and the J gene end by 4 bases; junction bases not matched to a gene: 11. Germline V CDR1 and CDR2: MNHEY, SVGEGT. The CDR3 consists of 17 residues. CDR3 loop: CASSYDSSGRYADTQYF. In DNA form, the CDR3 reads TGTGCCAGCAGTTACGATTCCAGCGGGAGATACGCAGATACGCAGTATTTT.

DNA for the CDR3: TGCGCCAGCAGCGGGGGGAACACCGGGGAGCTGTTTTTT. It encodes CASSGGNTGELFF. V and J are TRBV5-1 and TRBJ2-2; the D gene could be TRBD1 or TRBD2 (5 bases each). The V gene lost 4 bases and the J gene lost 1 base, with 5 bases spanning the gap. Per the germline V gene, CDR1 is SGHRS and CDR2 is YFSETQ. The CDR3 is 13 residues long.

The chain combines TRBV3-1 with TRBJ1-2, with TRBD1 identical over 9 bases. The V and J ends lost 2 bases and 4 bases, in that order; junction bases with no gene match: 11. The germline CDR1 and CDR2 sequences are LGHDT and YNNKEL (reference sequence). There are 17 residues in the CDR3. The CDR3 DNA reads TGTGCCAGCAGCCAAACAATACAGGGGGCCTACCTCTATGGCTACACCTTC. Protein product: CASSQTIQGAYLYGYTF.

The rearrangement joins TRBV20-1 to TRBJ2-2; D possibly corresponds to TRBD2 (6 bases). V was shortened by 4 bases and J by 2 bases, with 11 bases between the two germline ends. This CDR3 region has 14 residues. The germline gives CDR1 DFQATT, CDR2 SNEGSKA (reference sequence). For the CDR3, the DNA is TGCAGTGCTATCGGACTATTAAACACCGGGGAGCTGTTTTTT. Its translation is CSAIGLLNTGELFF.

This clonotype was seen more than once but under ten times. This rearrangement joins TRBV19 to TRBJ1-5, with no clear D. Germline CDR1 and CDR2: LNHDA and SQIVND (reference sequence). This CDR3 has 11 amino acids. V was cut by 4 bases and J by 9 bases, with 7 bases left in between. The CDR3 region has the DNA TGTGCCAGTAGTAACCTCGGGCCCCAGCATTTT. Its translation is CASSNLGPQHF.

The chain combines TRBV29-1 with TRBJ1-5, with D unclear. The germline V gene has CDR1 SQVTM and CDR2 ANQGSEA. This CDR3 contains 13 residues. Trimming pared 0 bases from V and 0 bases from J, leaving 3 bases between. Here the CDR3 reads CSVEDGSNQPQHF. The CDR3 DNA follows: TGCAGCGTTGAAGACGGTAGCAATCAGCCCCAGCATTTT. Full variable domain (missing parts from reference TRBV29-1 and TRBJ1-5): SAVISQKPSRDICQRGTSLTIQCQVDSQVTMMFWYRQQPGQSLTLIATANQGSEATYESGFVIDKFPISRPNLTFSTLTVSNMSPEDSSIYLCSVEDGSNQPQHFGDGTRLSIL.

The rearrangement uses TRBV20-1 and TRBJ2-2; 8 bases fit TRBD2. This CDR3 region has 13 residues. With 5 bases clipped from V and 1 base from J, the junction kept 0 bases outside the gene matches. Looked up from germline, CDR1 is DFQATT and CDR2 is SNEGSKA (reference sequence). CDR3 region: CSALAGNTGELFF. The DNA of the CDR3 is TGCAGTGCTCTAGCGGGGAACACCGGGGAGCTGTTTTTT.

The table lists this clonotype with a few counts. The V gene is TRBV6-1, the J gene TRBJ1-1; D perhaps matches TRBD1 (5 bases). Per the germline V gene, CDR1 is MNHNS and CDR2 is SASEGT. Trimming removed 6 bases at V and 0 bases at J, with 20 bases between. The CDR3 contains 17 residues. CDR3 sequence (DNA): TGTGCCAGCAGGTCGATTGGGGGGAGTCGAGTGAACACTGAAGCTTTCTTT. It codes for CASRSIGGSRVNTEAFF.

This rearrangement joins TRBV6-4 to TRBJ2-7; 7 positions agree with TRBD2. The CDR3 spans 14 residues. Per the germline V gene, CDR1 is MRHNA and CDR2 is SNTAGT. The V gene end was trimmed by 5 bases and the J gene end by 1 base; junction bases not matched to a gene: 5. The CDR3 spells CASSRASGSYEQYF. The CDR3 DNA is TGTGCCAGCAGTCGGGCTAGCGGTTCCTACGAGCAGTACTTC.

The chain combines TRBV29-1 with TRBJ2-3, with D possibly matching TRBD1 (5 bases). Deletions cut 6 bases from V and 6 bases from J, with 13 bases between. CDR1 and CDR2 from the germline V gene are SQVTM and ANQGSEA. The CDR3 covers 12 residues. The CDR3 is CSVARGLDTQYF. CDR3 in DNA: TGCAGCGTGGCTAGGGGCTTGGATACGCAGTATTTT.

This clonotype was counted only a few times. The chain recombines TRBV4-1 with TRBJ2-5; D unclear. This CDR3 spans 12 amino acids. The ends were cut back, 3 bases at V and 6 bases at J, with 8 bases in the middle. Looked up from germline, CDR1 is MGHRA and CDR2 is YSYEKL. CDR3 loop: CASSQVGKTQYF. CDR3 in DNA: TGCGCCAGCAGCCAGGTTGGGAAGACCCAGTACTTC.

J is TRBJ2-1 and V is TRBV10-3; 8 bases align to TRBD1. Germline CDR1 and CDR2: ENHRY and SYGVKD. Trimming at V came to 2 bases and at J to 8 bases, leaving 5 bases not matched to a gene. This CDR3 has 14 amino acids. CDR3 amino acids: CAISEKDRVDEQFF. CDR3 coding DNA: TGTGCCATCAGTGAGAAGGACAGGGTGGATGAGCAGTTCTTC.

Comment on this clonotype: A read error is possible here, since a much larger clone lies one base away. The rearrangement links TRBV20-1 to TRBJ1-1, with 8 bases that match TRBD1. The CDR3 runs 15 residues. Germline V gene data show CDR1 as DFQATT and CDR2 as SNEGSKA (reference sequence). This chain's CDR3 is CSARDHRDRRAEALF. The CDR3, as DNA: TGCAGTGCTAGAGATCATCGGGACAGGCGCGCTGAAGCTCTCTTT.

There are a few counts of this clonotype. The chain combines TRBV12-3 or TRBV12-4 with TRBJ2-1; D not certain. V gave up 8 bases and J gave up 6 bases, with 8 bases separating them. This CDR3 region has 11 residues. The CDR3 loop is CASGNINEQFF. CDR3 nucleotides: TGTGCCAGCGGGAATATCAATGAGCAGTTCTTC.

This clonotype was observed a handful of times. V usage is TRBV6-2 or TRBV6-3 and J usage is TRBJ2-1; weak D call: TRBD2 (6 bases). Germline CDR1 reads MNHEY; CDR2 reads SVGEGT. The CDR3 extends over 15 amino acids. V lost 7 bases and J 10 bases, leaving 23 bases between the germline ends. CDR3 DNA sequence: TGTGCCAGCATCTACCGCTCGGGAGAAGCAAGGGAGCAGTTCTTC. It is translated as CASIYRSGEAREQFF.

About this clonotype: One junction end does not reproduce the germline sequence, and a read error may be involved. The CDR3 DNA reads TGTGCCATCAGTGAGTCATCCGGTAGAGGAGCTGGGGAGACCCAGTACTTC. It specifies CAISESSGRGAGETQYF. The V call is TRBV6-1, the J call TRBJ2-5, with D unclear. This CDR3 is 17 amino acids long. Germline V gives CDR1 MNHNS, CDR2 SASEGT.